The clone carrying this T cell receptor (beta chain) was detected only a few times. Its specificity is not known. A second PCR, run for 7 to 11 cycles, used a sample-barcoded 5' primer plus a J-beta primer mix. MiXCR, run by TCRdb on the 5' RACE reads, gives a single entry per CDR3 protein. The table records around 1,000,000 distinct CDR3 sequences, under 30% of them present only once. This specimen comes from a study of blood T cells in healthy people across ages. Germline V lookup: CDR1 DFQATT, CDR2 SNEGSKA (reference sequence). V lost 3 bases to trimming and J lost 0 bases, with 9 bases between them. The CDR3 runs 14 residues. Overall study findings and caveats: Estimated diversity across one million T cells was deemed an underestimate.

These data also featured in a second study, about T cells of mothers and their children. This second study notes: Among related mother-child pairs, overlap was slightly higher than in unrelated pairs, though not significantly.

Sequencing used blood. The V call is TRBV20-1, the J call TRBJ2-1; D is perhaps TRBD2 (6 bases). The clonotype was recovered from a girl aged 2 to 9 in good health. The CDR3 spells CSASPSDSYNEQFF. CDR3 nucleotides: TGCAGTGCTAGTCCTAGCGACTCCTACAATGAGCAGTTCTTC.